This T cell receptor beta chain comes out of a study of blood T cell repertoires in COVID-19. Turning to the study itself: Acute-phase and convalescent COVID-19 samples originated in the United States, Italy and Spain. Sources were T cells, B-cell-depleted T cells, or PBMCs; the material itself was cDNA or gDNA.

The germline V and J ends were trimmed by 5 bases and 6 bases, with 13 bases remaining between them. In germline, CDR1 is SQVTM, CDR2 ANQGSEA. There are 12 residues in the CDR3. Under the authors' procedure: It was from reference gene primer amplification that nucleated cell counts were estimated. The assay was immunoSEQ multiplex PCR, and TCRdb's table has in-frame clones only and misses some. V, J and clone size reflect that table, while D and trimming were determined from the DNA. The table lists approximately 100,000 clones, over 75% of them singletons, with approximately 10% in the top ten. The clonotype comes from a woman aged 30 to 39 with acute or convalescent COVID-19. The genes are TRBV29-1 and TRBJ1-2; D is ambiguous. The sample comprised peripheral blood. The CDR3 here is CSVHGGRDGYTF. The CDR3 DNA follows: TGCAGCGTTCATGGAGGGAGGGATGGCTACACCTTC.